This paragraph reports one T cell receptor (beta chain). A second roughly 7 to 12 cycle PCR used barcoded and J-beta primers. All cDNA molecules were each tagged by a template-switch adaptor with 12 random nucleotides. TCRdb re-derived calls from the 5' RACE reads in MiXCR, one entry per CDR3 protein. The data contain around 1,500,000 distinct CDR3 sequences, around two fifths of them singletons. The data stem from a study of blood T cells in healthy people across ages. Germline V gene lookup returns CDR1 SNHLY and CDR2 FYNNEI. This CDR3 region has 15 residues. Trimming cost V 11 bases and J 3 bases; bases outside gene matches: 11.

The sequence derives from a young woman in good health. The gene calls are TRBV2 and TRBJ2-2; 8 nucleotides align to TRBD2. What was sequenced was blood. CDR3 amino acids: CAGRAGGAYTGELFF. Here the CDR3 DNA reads TGTGCCGGCCGGGCCGGGGGGGCGTACACCGGGGAGCTGTTTTTT.